This entry describes one T cell receptor beta chain. Its antigen is unidentified. The sample originates from a study of OX40 agonist ivuxolimab in advanced cancers. Overall study context: The eligibility criteria allowed prior anti-PD-1, anti-PD-L1 or anti-CTLA-4 therapy, and 40% had some. The study reported partial responses in three patients: one hepatocellular carcinoma, two cutaneous melanoma.

Sampled blood was obtained at baseline, cycle 4 day 1, and cycle 7 day 1. Sequenced by immunoSEQ multiplex PCR; TCRdb stores in-frame clones only, minus some. Altogether tens of thousands of clones are present, around 90% being singletons, with the ten largest covering 3.5% to 4%. The CDR3 runs to 17 residues. Germline V gives CDR1 SGHTA, CDR2 FQGTGA. J lost 0 bases, V lost 3 bases, and 7 bases had no gene match. Regarding the study as a whole: Relative to CD4+ cells, CD8+ T cells on average had more expanded clones.

This clonotype originated in an adult with an advanced solid tumor such as melanoma, head and neck, liver or kidney cancer. Sequencing used CD4+ or CD8+ T cells sorted from blood, obtained in a trial of the OX40 agonist ivuxolimab. The chain couples TRBV7-3 to TRBJ1-4, with TRBD1 matching 7 bases. CDR3 sequence reads: CASSFKEDRPTNEKLFF. The CDR3 nucleotides read TGTGCCAGCAGCTTTAAGGAGGACAGGCCAACTAATGAAAAACTGTTTTTT.